This entry features one TCR beta chain sequence. It lacks a known antigen. One base away there is no much larger clone; base qualities are not given. Receptor libraries were prepared by the immunoSEQ multiplex PCR assay. Held by TCRdb, this immuneACCESS table contains in-frame sequences only and omits some clones. Under half of the omission traces to an unresolved V gene where checked; the cause of the rest is unknown. Here the sample has about 180,000 clones; around nine tenths occur a single time. Together, the top ten hold around 1.5% of the sample. From the cysteine up to the phenylalanine, the CDR3 has a length of 16 residues. Of all the DNA, just the CDR3 is kept, 48 bases in frame from base 1. Germline trimming amounts to 3 bases on V and 9 bases on J, with 12 as the count of junction bases outside the gene matches. The germline V gene supplies CDR1 SGDLS and CDR2 YYNGEE. The sample originates from a study of control samples from healthy donors and cancer patients (dated by TCRdb to between 2020 and 2021).

The specimen sequenced was blood. This receptor was taken from a man aged 25-45 years in good health. The rearrangement combines TRBV9 with TRBJ2-1; the central 10 bases match TRBD2. Here the CDR3 is given as CASSAGDSGRFSEQFF. DNA sequence: TGTGCCAGCAGCGCCGGGGATAGCGGGAGGTTTAGTGAGCAGTTCTTC. The reference TRBV9 and TRBJ2-1 proteins fill in what lies around the CDR3, so the full variable domain reads DSGVTQTPKHLITATGQRVTLRCSPRSGDLSVYWYQQSLDQGLQFLIQYYNGEERAKGNILERFSAQQFPDLHSELNLSSLELGDSALYFCASSAGDSGRFSEQFFGPGTRLTVL.